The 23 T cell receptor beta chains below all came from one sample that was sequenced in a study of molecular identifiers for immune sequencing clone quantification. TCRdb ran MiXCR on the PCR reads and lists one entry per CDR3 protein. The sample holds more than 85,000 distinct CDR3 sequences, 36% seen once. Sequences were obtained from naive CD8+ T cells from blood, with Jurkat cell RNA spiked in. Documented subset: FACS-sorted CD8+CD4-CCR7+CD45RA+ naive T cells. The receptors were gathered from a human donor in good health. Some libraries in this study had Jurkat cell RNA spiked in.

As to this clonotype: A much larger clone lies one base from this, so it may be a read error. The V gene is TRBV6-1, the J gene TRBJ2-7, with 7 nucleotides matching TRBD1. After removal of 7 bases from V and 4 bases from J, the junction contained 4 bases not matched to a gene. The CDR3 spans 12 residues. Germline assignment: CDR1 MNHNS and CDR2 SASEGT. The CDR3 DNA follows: TGTGCCAGCAACCAACAGGGGTACGAGCAGTACTTC. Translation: CASNQQGYEQYF.

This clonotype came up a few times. CDR3 sequence (DNA): TGTGCCACCCGGAATGGGTATCGCAATGAGCAGTTCTTC. Protein product: CATRNGYRNEQFF. The chain couples TRBV24-1 to TRBJ2-1; D ambiguous. The CDR3 covers 13 residues. V lost 9 bases and J 6 bases, leaving 14 bases between the germline ends. CDR1 and CDR2 from the germline V gene are KGHDR and SFDVKD.

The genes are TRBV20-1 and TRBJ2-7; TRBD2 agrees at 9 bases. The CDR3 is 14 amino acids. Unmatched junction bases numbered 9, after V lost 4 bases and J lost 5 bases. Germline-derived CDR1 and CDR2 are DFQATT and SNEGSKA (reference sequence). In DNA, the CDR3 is TGCAGTGCTACCCGGACTAGCGTCAACCACGAGCAGTACTTC. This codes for CSATRTSVNHEQYF.

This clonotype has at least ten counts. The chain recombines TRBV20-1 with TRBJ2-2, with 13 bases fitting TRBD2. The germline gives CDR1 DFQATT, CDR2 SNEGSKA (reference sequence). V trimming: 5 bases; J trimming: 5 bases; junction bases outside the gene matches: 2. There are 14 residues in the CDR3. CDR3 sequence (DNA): TGCAGTGCTGGGGGACTAGCGGGAACCGGGGAGCTGTTTTTT. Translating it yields CSAGGLAGTGELFF.

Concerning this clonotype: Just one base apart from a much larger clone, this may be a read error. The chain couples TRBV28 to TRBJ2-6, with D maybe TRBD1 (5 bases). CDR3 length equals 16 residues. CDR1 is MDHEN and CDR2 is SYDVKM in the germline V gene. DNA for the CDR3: TGTGCCAGCAGTTTACCCGTCGTCTCTGGGGCCATCGTCCTGACTTTC. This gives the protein CASSLPVVSGAIVLTF.

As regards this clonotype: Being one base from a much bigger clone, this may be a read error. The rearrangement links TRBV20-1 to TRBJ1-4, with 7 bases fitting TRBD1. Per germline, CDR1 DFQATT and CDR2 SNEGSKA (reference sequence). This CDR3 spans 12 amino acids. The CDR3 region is CSANSQGEKLVF. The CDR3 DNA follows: TGCAGTGCCAACTCGCAGGGGGAAAAACTGGTTTTT.

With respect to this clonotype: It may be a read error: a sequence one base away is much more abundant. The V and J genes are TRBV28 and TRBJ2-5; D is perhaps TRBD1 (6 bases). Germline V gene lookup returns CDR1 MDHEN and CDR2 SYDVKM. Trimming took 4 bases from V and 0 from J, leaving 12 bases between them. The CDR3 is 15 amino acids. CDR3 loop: CASSWGPAYQETQYF. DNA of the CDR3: TGTGCCAGCAGTTGGGGGCCAGCCTACCAAGAGACCCAGTACTTC. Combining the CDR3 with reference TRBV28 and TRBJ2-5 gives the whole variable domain DVKVTQSSRYLVKRTGEKVFLECVQDMDHENMFWYRQDPGLGLRLIYFSYDVKMKEKGDIPEGYSVSREKKERFSLILESASTNQTSMYLCASSWGPAYQETQYFGPGTRLLVL.

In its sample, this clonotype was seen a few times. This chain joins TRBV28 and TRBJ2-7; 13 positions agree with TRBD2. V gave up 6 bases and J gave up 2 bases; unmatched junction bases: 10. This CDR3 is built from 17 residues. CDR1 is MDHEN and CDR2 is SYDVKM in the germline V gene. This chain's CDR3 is CASSFSRLAGGPYEQYF. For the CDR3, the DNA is TGTGCCAGCAGCTTCAGCCGACTAGCGGGAGGACCCTACGAGCAGTACTTC. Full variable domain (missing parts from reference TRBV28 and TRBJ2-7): DVKVTQSSRYLVKRTGEKVFLECVQDMDHENMFWYRQDPGLGLRLIYFSYDVKMKEKGDIPEGYSVSREKKERFSLILESASTNQTSMYLCASSFSRLAGGPYEQYFGPGTRLTVT.

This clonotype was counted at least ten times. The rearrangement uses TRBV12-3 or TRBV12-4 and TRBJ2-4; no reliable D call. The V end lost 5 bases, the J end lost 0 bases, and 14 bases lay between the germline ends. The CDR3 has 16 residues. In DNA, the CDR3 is TGTGCCAGCAGTCCTATGGACCAACTAGCCAAAAACATTCAGTACTTC. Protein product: CASSPMDQLAKNIQYF.

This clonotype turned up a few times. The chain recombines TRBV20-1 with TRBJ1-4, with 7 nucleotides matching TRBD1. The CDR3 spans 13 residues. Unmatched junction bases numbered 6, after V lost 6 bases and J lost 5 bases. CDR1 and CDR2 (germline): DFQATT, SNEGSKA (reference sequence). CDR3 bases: TGCAGTGCGGCAACAGGGGCGAATGAAAAACTGTTTTTT. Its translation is CSAATGANEKLFF.

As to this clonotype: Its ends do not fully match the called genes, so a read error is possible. The CDR3 protein is CASSGTVGYYGNTF. The CDR3, as DNA: TGTGCCAGCAGTGGGACAGTGGGCTACTATGGCAACACCTTC. V and J are TRBV6-5 and TRBJ1-2, with 7 bases aligning to TRBD1. Germline V gives CDR1 MNHEY, CDR2 SVGAGI. The CDR3 consists of 14 residues.

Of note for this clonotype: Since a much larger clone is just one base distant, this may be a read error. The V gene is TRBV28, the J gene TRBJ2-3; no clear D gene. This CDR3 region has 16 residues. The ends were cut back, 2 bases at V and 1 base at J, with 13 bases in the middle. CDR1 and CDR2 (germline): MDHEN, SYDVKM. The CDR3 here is CASSLGASQRTDTQYF. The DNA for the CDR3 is TGTGCCAGCAGTTTAGGTGCGTCGCAGCGCACAGATACGCAGTATTTT.

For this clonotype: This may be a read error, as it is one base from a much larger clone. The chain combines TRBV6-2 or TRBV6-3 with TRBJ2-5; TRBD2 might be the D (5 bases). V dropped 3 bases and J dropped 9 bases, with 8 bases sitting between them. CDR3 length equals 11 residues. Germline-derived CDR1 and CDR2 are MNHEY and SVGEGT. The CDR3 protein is CASSYWEPQYF. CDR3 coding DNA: TGTGCCAGCAGTTATTGGGAGCCCCAGTACTTC.

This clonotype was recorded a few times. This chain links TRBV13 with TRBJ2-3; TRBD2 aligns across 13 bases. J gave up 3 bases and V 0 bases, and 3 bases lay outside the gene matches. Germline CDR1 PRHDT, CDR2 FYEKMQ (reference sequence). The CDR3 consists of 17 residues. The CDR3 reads CASSLGTSGRWTDTQYF. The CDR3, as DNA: TGTGCCAGCAGCTTAGGGACTAGCGGGAGGTGGACAGATACGCAGTATTTT.

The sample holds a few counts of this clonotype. The CDR3 bases are TGCGCCAGCAGCCAAGTCTCGGCGGCTAATTCACCCCTCCACTTT. The encoded protein is CASSQVSAANSPLHF. The chain is built from TRBV4-3 and TRBJ1-6; D unresolved. The CDR3 totals 15 residues. Germline V gene lookup returns CDR1 LGHNA and CDR2 YSLEER. V gave up 1 base and J gave up 6 bases, with 10 bases separating them.

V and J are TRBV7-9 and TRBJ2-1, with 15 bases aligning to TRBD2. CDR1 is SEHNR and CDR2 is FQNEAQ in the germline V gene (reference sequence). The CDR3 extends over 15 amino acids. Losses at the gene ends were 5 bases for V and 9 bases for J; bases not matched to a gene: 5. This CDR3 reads CASSTGTSGRFEQFF. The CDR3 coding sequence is TGTGCCAGCAGCACCGGGACTAGCGGGAGGTTTGAGCAGTTCTTC.

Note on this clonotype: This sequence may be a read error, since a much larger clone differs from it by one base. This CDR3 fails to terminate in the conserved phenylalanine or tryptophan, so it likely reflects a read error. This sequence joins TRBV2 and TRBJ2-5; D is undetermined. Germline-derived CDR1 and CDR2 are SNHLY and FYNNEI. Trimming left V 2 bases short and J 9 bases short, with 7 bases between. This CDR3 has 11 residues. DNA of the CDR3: TGTGCCAGCAGTGAAACAGATTCCCAGTACTTA. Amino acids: CASSETDSQYL.

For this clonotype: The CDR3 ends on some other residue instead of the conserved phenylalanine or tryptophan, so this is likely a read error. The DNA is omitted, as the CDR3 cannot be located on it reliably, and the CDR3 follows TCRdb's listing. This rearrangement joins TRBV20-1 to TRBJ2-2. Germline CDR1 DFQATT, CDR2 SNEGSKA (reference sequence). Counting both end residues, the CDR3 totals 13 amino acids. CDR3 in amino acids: CSARDGNTGEPFY.

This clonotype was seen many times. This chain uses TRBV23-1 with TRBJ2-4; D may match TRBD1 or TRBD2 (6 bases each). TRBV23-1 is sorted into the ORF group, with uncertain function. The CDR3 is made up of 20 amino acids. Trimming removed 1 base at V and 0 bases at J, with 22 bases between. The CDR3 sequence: CASSQYRKGGETLAKNIQYF. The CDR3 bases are TGCGCCAGCAGTCAATATAGAAAGGGGGGCGAAACCTTAGCCAAAAACATTCAGTACTTC.

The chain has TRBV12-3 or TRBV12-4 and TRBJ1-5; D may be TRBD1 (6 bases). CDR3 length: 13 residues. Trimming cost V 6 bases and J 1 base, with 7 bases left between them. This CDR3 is CASSGQSNQPQHF. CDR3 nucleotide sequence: TGTGCCAGCAGCGGACAGAGCAATCAGCCCCAGCATTTT.

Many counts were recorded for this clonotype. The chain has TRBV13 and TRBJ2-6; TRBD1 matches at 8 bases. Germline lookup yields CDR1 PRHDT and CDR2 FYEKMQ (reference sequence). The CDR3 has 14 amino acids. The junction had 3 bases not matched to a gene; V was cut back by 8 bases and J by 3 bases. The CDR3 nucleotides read TGTGCCAGCCTACAGGGGGATGGGGCCAACGTCCTGACTTTC. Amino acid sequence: CASLQGDGANVLTF.

The CDR3 bases are TGCGCCAGCAGCTCCCGGGACAGCGAAGAGACCCAGTACTTC. Amino acids: CASSSRDSEETQYF. This rearrangement joins TRBV5-1 to TRBJ2-5; 7 bases agree with TRBD1. The V and J ends lost 3 bases and 3 bases, in that order; junction bases with no gene match: 5. Looked up from germline, CDR1 is SGHRS and CDR2 is YFSETQ. The CDR3 is 14 amino acids.

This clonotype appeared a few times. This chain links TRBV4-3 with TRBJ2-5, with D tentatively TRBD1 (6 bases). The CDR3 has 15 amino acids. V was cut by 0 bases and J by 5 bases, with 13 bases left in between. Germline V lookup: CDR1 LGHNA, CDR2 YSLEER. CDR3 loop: CASSQDDRISETQYF. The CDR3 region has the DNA TGCGCCAGCAGCCAAGATGACAGGATCTCGGAGACCCAGTACTTC.